This TCR beta chain was identified in a study of blood T cell repertoires in COVID-19. Study as a whole: Researchers got acute and convalescent COVID-19 samples from the United States, Italy and Spain. From T cells, B-cell-depleted T cells, or PBMCs came the material, which was cDNA or gDNA.

Original methodology: Cell counts per sample came from amplifying reference gene primers. Assay used: immunoSEQ multiplex PCR; TCRdb lists only in-frame clones, some missing. V, J and clone size derive from that table, while D and trimming were established from the DNA sequence. The sample consists of approximately 300,000 clones, around 92% of them appearing once. This CDR3 has 14 amino acids. Trimming took off 0 bases at V and 2 bases at J, with 8 bases between the two ends. Germline V gene lookup returns CDR1 SGHNT and CDR2 YYREEE (reference sequence). The clonotype was recovered from a young man who had recovered from COVID-19. The sample was peripheral blood. This sequence joins TRBV5-4 and TRBJ2-5; D gene unclear. CDR3 loop: CASSLARIQETQYF. For the CDR3, the DNA is TGTGCCAGCAGCTTGGCCAGGATACAAGAGACCCAGTACTTC.